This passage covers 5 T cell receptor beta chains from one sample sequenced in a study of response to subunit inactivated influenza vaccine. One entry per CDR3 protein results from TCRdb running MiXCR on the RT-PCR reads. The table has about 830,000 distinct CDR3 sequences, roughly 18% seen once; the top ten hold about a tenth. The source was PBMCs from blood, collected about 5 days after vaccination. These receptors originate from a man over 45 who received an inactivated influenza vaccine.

The CDR3 loop reads CASSLGGRGEFPSSYNEQFF. The CDR3 DNA sequence: TGTGCCAGCAGCTTAGGGGGCCGGGGTGAGTTCCCGAGCTCCTACAATGAGCAGTTCTTC. The chain couples TRBV11-1 to TRBJ2-1; D possibly uses TRBD1 or TRBD2 (5 bases each). The CDR3 extends over 20 amino acids. Looked up from germline, CDR1 is SGHAT and CDR2 is FQDESV (reference sequence). Trimming left V 1 base short and J 0 bases short, with 22 bases between. Combining the CDR3 with reference TRBV11-1 and TRBJ2-1 gives the whole variable domain EAEVAQSPRYKITEKSQAVAFWCDPISGHATLYWYRQILGQGPELLVQFQDESVVDDSQLPKDRFSAERLKGVDSTLKIQPAELGDSAMYLCASSLGGRGEFPSSYNEQFFGPGTRLTVL.

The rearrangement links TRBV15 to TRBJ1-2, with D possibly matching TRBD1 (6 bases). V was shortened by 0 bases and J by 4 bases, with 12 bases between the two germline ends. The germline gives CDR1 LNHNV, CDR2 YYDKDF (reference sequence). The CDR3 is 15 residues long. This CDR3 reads CATSRDPPGAYGYTF. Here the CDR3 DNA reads TGTGCCACCAGCAGAGATCCCCCAGGGGCCTATGGCTACACCTTC. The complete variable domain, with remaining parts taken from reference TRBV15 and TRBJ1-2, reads DAMVIQNPRYQVTQFGKPVTLSCSQTLNHNVMYWYQQKSSQAPKLLFHYYDKDFNNEADTPDNFQSRRPNTSFCFLDIRSPGLGDTAMYLCATSRDPPGAYGYTFGSGTRLTVV.

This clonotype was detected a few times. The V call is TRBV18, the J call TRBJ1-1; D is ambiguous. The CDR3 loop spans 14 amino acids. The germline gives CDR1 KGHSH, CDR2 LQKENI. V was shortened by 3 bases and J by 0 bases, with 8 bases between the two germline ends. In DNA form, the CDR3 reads TGTGCCAGCTCACCTGACACCATGAACACTGAAGCTTTCTTT. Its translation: CASSPDTMNTEAFF.

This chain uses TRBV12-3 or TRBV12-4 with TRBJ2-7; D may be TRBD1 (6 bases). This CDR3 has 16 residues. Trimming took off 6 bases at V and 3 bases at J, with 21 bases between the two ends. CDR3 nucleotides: TGTGCCAGCAGAACCGGATCATCAGGGGCCATCTACGAGCAGTACTTC. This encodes CASRTGSSGAIYEQYF.

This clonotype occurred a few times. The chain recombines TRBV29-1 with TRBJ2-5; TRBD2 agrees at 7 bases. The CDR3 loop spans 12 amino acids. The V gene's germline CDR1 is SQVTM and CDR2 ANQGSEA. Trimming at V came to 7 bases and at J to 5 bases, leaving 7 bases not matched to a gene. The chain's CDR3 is CSAGRRGETQYF. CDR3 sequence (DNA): TGCAGCGCTGGCCGGCGGGGGGAGACCCAGTACTTC. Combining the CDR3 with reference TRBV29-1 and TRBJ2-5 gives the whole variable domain SAVISQKPSRDICQRGTSLTIQCQVDSQVTMMFWYRQQPGQSLTLIATANQGSEATYESGFVIDKFPISRPNLTFSTLTVSNMSPEDSSIYLCSAGRRGETQYFGPGTRLLVL.